The clone carrying this TCR beta chain was detected ten times or more. Its antigen is unidentified. This entry belongs to a study of T cells in Graves' hyperthyroidism and ophthalmopathy. Study in general: Before treatment of any kind, peripheral blood was taken at initial diagnosis.

Active moderate-to-severe ophthalmopathy, Clinical Activity Score at least 3, NOSPECS at least 4, under 3 months' duration. Around 9.9 ml of fresh peripheral blood supplied the PBMCs. General observations from the study: Researchers found most expanded thyroid clonotypes above 0.001 in blood as well.

RNA transcripts provided the source from which TCR beta CDR3 regions were amplified. First-round RT-PCR of the TCR CDR3 relied on the HTBI primer set. TCRdb processed the multiplex PCR reads anew with MiXCR; each CDR3 protein has one entry. In the table there are over 350,000 distinct CDR3 sequences, about 14% of which are singletons. V shed 5 bases, J shed 3 bases, and the junction held 10 bases outside the gene matches. CDR3 length: 15 amino acids. The sample comprised blood. The chain links TRBV12-3 or TRBV12-4 to TRBJ2-7, with 7 nucleotides matching TRBD1. This receptor was obtained from a man aged 45-65 years with Graves' ophthalmopathy. This CDR3 reads CASSDNRDRGYEQYF. In nucleotides, the CDR3 is TGTGCCAGCAGTGACAACCGGGACAGAGGCTACGAGCAGTACTTC.